A single sample is the source of the 17 T cell receptor beta chains below, sequenced in a study of a mutant IDH1 vaccine in newly diagnosed glioma (dated by TCRdb to about 2021). The antigens these receptors bind are not known. Libraries were built with the immunoSEQ multiplex PCR assay. Drawn from immuneACCESS, this table holds only the in-frame rearrangements with V and J called that TCRdb kept. Clones are partly lost; checked studies trace under half to an unresolved V gene and leave the rest unexplained. The sample table lists 100,000 to 120,000 clones, about 90% of them with a count of one. The top ten constitute 0.6% to 0.7% of the sample. What the time point label conveys for this sample: week 11, during vaccination. Each vaccine dose was 300 ug of a 20-mer mutant IDH1 peptide in Montanide, given subcutaneously with topical imiquimod. The sample here was PBMCs, taken from a glioma patient whose treatment included an IDH1 peptide vaccine. The receptors were sampled from a woman aged 50 to 60 with glioma.

With respect to this clone: This CDR3 is also generated by other DNA sequences in the sample. The chain couples TRBV6-5 to TRBJ2-1; the D gene is possibly TRBD1 (6 bases). The germline V and J ends were trimmed by 5 bases and 0 bases, with 11 bases remaining between them. Germline assignment: CDR1 MNHEY and CDR2 SVGAGI. This CDR3 contains 15 residues. The CDR3 loop is CASSLTGSSYNEQFF. In DNA form, the CDR3 reads TGTGCCAGCAGTCTCACAGGGAGCTCCTACAATGAGCAGTTCTTC.

This clone occurred once. This sequence joins TRBV28 and TRBJ1-5; the match to TRBD1 covers 11 bases. Trimming cost V 4 bases and J 2 bases; bases outside gene matches: 4. From germline, CDR1 is MDHEN and CDR2 SYDVKM. CDR3 length: 16 residues. The CDR3 here is CASSSGQGAGNQPQHF. CDR3 nucleotide sequence: TGTGCCAGCAGTTCTGGACAGGGGGCCGGCAATCAGCCCCAGCATTTT. Based on the CDR3 plus reference TRBV28 and TRBJ1-5, the full variable domain is DVKVTQSSRYLVKRTGEKVFLECVQDMDHENMFWYRQDPGLGLRLIYFSYDVKMKEKGDIPEGYSVSREKKERFSLILESASTNQTSMYLCASSSGQGAGNQPQHFGDGTRLSIL.

The chain recombines TRBV30 with TRBJ2-7; 15 bases are shared with TRBD2. The length of the CDR3 is 16 residues. Per germline, CDR1 GTSNPN and CDR2 SVGIG (reference sequence). V trimming: 2 bases; J trimming: 2 bases; junction bases outside the gene matches: 4. CDR3: CAWSKGLAGGPYEQYF. The DNA for the CDR3 is TGTGCCTGGAGTAAGGGACTAGCGGGAGGACCCTACGAGCAGTACTTC. Using reference TRBV30 and TRBJ2-7 for the parts outside the CDR3, the full variable domain is SQTIHQWPATLVQPVGSPLSLECTVEGTSNPNLYWYRQAAGRGLQLLFYSVGIGQISSEVPQNLSASRPQDRQFILSSKKLLLSDSGFYLCAWSKGLAGGPYEQYFGPGTRLTVT.

This clone was observed once. The gene calls are TRBV2 and TRBJ2-6; D assignment may be TRBD1 or TRBD2 (5 bases each). The CDR3 covers 14 residues. V dropped 5 bases and J dropped 4 bases, with 9 bases sitting between them. Germline assignment: CDR1 SNHLY and CDR2 FYNNEI. CDR3 nucleotides: TGTGCCAGCAGTAGAGGGACGGGGGCCAACGTCCTGACTTTC. Translated, it gives CASSRGTGANVLTF.

This chain joins TRBV7-9 and TRBJ1-1; D is perhaps TRBD1 (5 bases). Germline-derived CDR1 and CDR2 are SEHNR and FQNEAQ (reference sequence). This CDR3 comprises 14 residues. The V gene lost 3 bases and the J gene lost 3 bases, with 11 bases spanning the gap. This CDR3 is CASSLSDRDTEAFF. The CDR3, as DNA: TGTGCCAGCAGCTTGTCAGACAGAGACACTGAAGCTTTCTTT.

This clone was recorded only once. V gene TRBV7-2 combines with J gene TRBJ2-7; a possible D gene is TRBD2 (6 bases). The V gene lost 1 base and the J gene lost 6 bases, with 16 bases spanning the gap. Germline V gene lookup returns CDR1 SGHTA and CDR2 FQGNSA. The length of the CDR3 is 15 residues. The CDR3 loop reads CASSLDASGGGEQYF. The CDR3 DNA follows: TGTGCCAGCAGCTTAGACGCCTCCGGGGGTGGCGAGCAGTACTTC.

The chain joins TRBV18 to TRBJ1-1; D unresolved. Looked up from germline, CDR1 is KGHSH and CDR2 is LQKENI. V lost 3 bases to trimming and J lost 1 base, with 9 bases between them. This CDR3 has 14 residues. The DNA for the CDR3 is TGTGCCAGCTCACCCTCTTCGGGGAACACTGAAGCTTTCTTT. As protein: CASSPSSGNTEAFF.

This clone occurred once. This CDR3 is also generated by other DNA sequences in the sample. The V call is TRBV6-5, the J call TRBJ2-7, with TRBD1 matching over 8 bases. V lost 4 bases to trimming and J lost 2 bases; unmatched junction nucleotides: 4. Germline V CDR1 and CDR2: MNHEY, SVGAGI. This CDR3 is 14 amino acids long. The CDR3 DNA follows: TGTGCCAGCAGTTCAGGGACAGGAACCTACGAGCAGTACTTC. It translates to CASSSGTGTYEQYF.

This clone was detected once. The CDR3 protein is CASSGFSGRRTGELFF. Written as DNA, the CDR3 is TGTGCCAGCAGCGGATTTAGCGGGAGAAGGACCGGGGAGCTGTTTTTT. V usage is TRBV9 and J usage is TRBJ2-2, with TRBD2 matching over 9 bases. Germline CDR1 is SGDLS and CDR2 is YYNGEE. The V gene end was trimmed by 3 bases and the J gene end by 5 bases; junction bases not matched to a gene: 8. The CDR3 loop spans 16 amino acids.

The chain joins TRBV6-5 to TRBJ1-3; TRBD1 is a possible D gene (5 bases). The V end lost 2 bases, the J end lost 0 bases, and 5 bases lay between the germline ends. CDR1 is MNHEY, CDR2 SVGAGI, per germline. CDR3 size: 14 residues. CDR3 nucleotides: TGTGCCAGCAGTTACGACAGCTCTGGAAACACCATATATTTT. Translating it yields CASSYDSSGNTIYF.

This chain joins TRBV5-1 and TRBJ1-2; D remains ambiguous. Trimming took off 0 bases at V and 4 bases at J, with 16 bases between the two ends. The CDR3 runs to 16 residues. Germline assignment: CDR1 SGHRS and CDR2 YFSETQ. As DNA, the CDR3 is TGCGCCAGCAGCTTGGATATAGCTCTCTACTCCTATGGCTACACCTTC. Amino acids: CASSLDIALYSYGYTF. Full variable domain (outside the CDR3, taken from reference TRBV5-1 and TRBJ1-2): KAGVTQTPRYLIKTRGQQVTLSCSPISGHRSVSWYQQTPGQGLQFLFEYFSETQRNKGNFPGRFSGRQFSNSRSEMNVSTLELGDSALYLCASSLDIALYSYGYTFGSGTRLTVV.

The CDR3 bases are TGTGCCAGCTCACAAAACCGGGACAGGGCCTCATACGAGCAGTACTTC. Translated: CASSQNRDRASYEQYF. This chain connects TRBV18 to TRBJ2-7; TRBD1 agrees at 9 bases. The CDR3 runs 16 residues. CDR1 KGHSH and CDR2 LQKENI come from the germline V gene. Trimming cost V 4 bases and J 4 bases; bases outside gene matches: 11.

This clone has just one count. The chain uses TRBV5-4 and TRBJ2-3; weak D call: TRBD1 (6 bases). Trimming removed 3 bases at V and 2 bases at J, with 13 bases between. The length of the CDR3 is 15 residues. The germline V gene has CDR1 SGHNT and CDR2 YYREEE (reference sequence). DNA of the CDR3: TGTGCCAGCAGCTCCAGCACAGGGACCACAGATACGCAGTATTTT. Its protein product is CASSSSTGTTDTQYF.

J is TRBJ2-5 and V is TRBV2; TRBD2 aligns across 10 bases. The J segment lost 3 bases and the V segment lost 6 bases, leaving 4 bases of the junction unmatched. The CDR3 is 14 residues long. Germline assignment: CDR1 SNHLY and CDR2 FYNNEI. The CDR3 reads CASRKREGKETQYF. The CDR3 coding sequence is TGTGCCAGCAGAAAGCGGGAGGGGAAAGAGACCCAGTACTTC. The complete variable domain, with remaining parts taken from reference TRBV2 and TRBJ2-5, reads EPEVTQTPSHQVTQMGQEVILRCVPISNHLYFYWYRQILGQKVEFLVSFYNNEISEKSEIFDDQFSVERPDGSNFTLKIRSTKLEDSAMYFCASRKREGKETQYFGPGTRLLVL.

The rearrangement joins TRBV4-1 to TRBJ2-7; 9 bases align to TRBD1. The CDR3 extends over 14 amino acids. V shed 4 bases, J shed 6 bases, and the junction held 7 bases outside the gene matches. The germline V gene has CDR1 MGHRA and CDR2 YSYEKL. In DNA form, the CDR3 reads TGCGCCAGCAGCCCCAGGACAGGGGAGGGCGAGCAGTACTTC. Its protein product is CASSPRTGEGEQYF.

This clone has just a few counts. V is TRBV15 and J is TRBJ1-5, with 11 bases aligning to TRBD1. The CDR3 sequence is 16 residues long. Germline lookup yields CDR1 LNHNV and CDR2 YYDKDF (reference sequence). The V segment lost 3 bases and the J segment 2 bases; nucleotides outside the gene matches: 3. As DNA, the CDR3 is TGTGCCACCAGCAGTGGGACAGGGGGAGGCAATCAGCCCCAGCATTTT. As protein: CATSSGTGGGNQPQHF.

This rearrangement joins TRBV29-1 to TRBJ2-5, with 8 bases fitting TRBD1. The J call is uncertain, as TRBJ2-7 better fits the DNA end. This CDR3 region has 11 residues. Germline V gives CDR1 SQVTM, CDR2 ANQGSEA. CDR3 residues: CSVPRGHEQYF. The CDR3 bases are TGCAGCGTGCCCAGGGGGCACGAGCAGTACTTC.